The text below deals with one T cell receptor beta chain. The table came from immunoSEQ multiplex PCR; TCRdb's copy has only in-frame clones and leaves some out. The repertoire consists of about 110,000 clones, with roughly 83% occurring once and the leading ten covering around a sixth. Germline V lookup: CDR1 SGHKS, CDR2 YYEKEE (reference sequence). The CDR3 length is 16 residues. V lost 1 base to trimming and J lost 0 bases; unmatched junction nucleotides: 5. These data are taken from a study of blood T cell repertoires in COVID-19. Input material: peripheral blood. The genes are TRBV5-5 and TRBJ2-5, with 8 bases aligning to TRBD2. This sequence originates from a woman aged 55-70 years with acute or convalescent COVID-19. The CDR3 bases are TGTGCCAGCAGCTTGTTGCCGGGGGGGTACCAAGAGACCCAGTACTTC. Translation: CASSLLPGGYQETQYF.